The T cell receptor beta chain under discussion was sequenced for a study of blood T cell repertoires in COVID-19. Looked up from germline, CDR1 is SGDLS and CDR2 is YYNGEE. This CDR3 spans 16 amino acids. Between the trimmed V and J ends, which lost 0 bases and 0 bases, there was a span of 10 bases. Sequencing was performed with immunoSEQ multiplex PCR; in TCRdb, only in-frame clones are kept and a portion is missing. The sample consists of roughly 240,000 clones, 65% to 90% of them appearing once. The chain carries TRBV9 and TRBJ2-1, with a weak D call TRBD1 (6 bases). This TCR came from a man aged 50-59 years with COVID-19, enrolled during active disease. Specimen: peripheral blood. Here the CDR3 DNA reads TGTGCCAGCAGCGTAGGACAGGCGAGCTCCTACAATGAGCAGTTCTTC. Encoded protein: CASSVGQASSYNEQFF.